This T cell receptor (beta chain) appears in the sequencing data of a study of early T cells in non-severe SARS-CoV-2 infection. TCRdb reprocessed the 5' RACE reads with MiXCR, giving one entry per CDR3 protein. The repertoire consists of 53,000 or so distinct CDR3 sequences, with around 10% occurring once and the leading ten covering about 8.6%. The sample holds many counts of this clonotype. The source material was whole blood. The sequence came from an adult who was a healthcare worker with PCR-confirmed SARS-CoV-2 infection or an uninfected control (not recorded which).

CDR3 nucleotide sequence: TGTGCCAGCAGTCCCAGACAGGGCAGGCCGGGGGAGACCCAGTACTTC. It translates to CASSPRQGRPGETQYF. V is TRBV27 and J is TRBJ2-5, with 7 bases lining up with TRBD1. Germline CDR1 and CDR2: MNHEY and SMNVEV (reference sequence). With V trimmed by 5 bases and J by 5 bases, 14 bases remained unmatched. The CDR3 runs 16 residues.